Each of the 15 T cell receptor beta chains below was sequenced from the same sample in a study of T cell responses to AZD1222 COVID-19 vaccine. Sequenced by immunoSEQ multiplex PCR; TCRdb stores in-frame clones only, minus some. Altogether about 100,000 clones are present, 87% being singletons, with the ten largest covering 2.5% to 3%. The material was peripheral blood, obtained on day 0 of AZD1222 vaccination. The receptors come from an adult in good health.

The genes are TRBV12-3 or TRBV12-4 and TRBJ1-2; D ambiguous. This CDR3 is 13 amino acids long. Trimming shortened V by 6 bases and J by 4 bases, and 12 bases separated the two germline ends. The CDR3 reads CASSFDIPYGYTF. The CDR3 nucleotides are TGTGCCAGCAGCTTTGACATACCCTATGGCTACACCTTC.

J is TRBJ1-4 and V is TRBV9; 10 bases are shared with TRBD1. The CDR3 is 15 residues long. Germline lookup yields CDR1 SGDLS and CDR2 YYNGEE. The junction had 6 bases not matched to a gene; V was cut back by 4 bases and J by 6 bases. CDR3 residues: CASSSDRGRDEKLFF. The CDR3 nucleotides read TGTGCCAGCAGCTCCGACAGGGGGCGCGATGAAAAACTGTTTTTT.

The chain links TRBV28 to TRBJ1-2, with D perhaps matching TRBD1 (5 bases). Trimming took off 8 bases at V and 6 bases at J, with 10 bases between the two ends. From germline, CDR1 is MDHEN and CDR2 SYDVKM. The CDR3 covers 11 residues. CDR3 amino acids: CASLGLDGYTF. The DNA for the CDR3 is TGTGCCAGCTTGGGGCTAGATGGCTACACCTTC.

This clone appeared a few times. The genes are TRBV5-1 and TRBJ1-1, with D perhaps TRBD1 (6 bases). Trimming removed 2 bases from V and 8 bases from J, with 10 bases in between. This CDR3 region has 12 residues. Germline CDR1 is SGHRS and CDR2 is YFSETQ. The CDR3 region has the DNA TGCGCCAGCAGCTTTTCCGGGACAGAAGCTTTCTTT. Encoded protein: CASSFSGTEAFF.

J is TRBJ2-5 and V is TRBV4-3, with no clear D. The germline V and J ends were trimmed by 0 bases and 5 bases, with 10 bases remaining between them. The germline V gene has CDR1 LGHNA and CDR2 YSLEER. There are 14 residues in the CDR3. DNA for the CDR3: TGCGCCAGCAGCCAAGATTGGGTTCGGGAGACCCAGTACTTC. It encodes CASSQDWVRETQYF.

This clone has only one observation. V gene TRBV7-3 combines with J gene TRBJ1-6; maybe TRBD1 (5 bases). Trimming took off 3 bases at V and 10 bases at J, with 7 bases between the two ends. The CDR3 extends over 12 amino acids. Looked up from germline, CDR1 is SGHTA and CDR2 is FQGTGA. The CDR3 is CASSLGDSPLHF. The DNA for the CDR3 is TGTGCCAGCAGCTTGGGGGACTCACCCCTCCACTTT.

CDR3 nucleotide sequence: TGTGCCAGCAGCCAAAGCGATCGGGACCTCGGGGAGCTGTTTTTT. Protein: CASSQSDRDLGELFF. This rearrangement joins TRBV4-2 to TRBJ2-2, with D tentatively TRBD1 or TRBD2 (5 bases each). The ends were cut back, 2 bases at V and 7 bases at J, with 14 bases in the middle. Germline CDR1 is LGHNA and CDR2 is YNFKEQ. This CDR3 is 15 amino acids long.

Worth noting for this clone: Additional DNA sequences in this sample encode the identical CDR3. The chain employs TRBV9 and TRBJ2-3; D unclear. The CDR3 is 13 amino acids. The V end lost 0 bases, the J end lost 6 bases, and 8 bases lay between the germline ends. CDR1 is SGDLS, CDR2 YYNGEE, per germline. In DNA, the CDR3 is TGTGCCAGCAGCGTAGGAGGTGGGGATACGCAGTATTTT. Amino acids: CASSVGGGDTQYF.

The chain has TRBV11-1 and TRBJ1-1; TRBD1 might be the D (6 bases). Trimming left V 5 bases short and J 6 bases short, with 16 bases between. Germline V gene data show CDR1 as SGHAT and CDR2 as FQDESV (reference sequence). This CDR3 has 14 amino acids. The CDR3 coding sequence is TGTGCCAGCAGCCTTTCGACAGGTTGGGCTGAAGCTTTCTTT. It is translated as CASSLSTGWAEAFF.

V gene TRBV10-2 combines with J gene TRBJ2-7, with unresolved D. Germline-derived CDR1 and CDR2 are WSHSY and SAAADI. The CDR3 sequence is 12 residues long. V lost 6 bases to trimming and J lost 4 bases, with 10 bases between them. The CDR3 bases are TGCGCCAGCAGCTGCGTAAGGTACGAGCAGTACGTC. This translates into CASSCVRYEQYV.

V is TRBV19 and J is TRBJ2-1; 9 nucleotides align to TRBD2. Germline assignment: CDR1 LNHDA and CDR2 SQIVND (reference sequence). Germline trimming cut 1 base from V and 2 bases from J; bases unmatched to any gene: 0. CDR3 size: 15 residues. Here the CDR3 DNA reads TGTGCCAGTAGTATAGGACTAGCGGCCTACAATGAGCAGTTCTTC. Protein: CASSIGLAAYNEQFF.

This chain links TRBV6-6 with TRBJ1-1; TRBD1 agrees at 7 bases. The CDR3 is made up of 15 amino acids. V gave up 2 bases and J gave up 1 base; unmatched junction bases: 4. CDR1 and CDR2 from the germline V gene are MNHNY and SVGAGI (reference sequence). CDR3 DNA sequence: TGTGCCAGCAGTTACCTCCGACAGGGGAACACTGAAGCTTTCTTT. Residues: CASSYLRQGNTEAFF.

This sequence joins TRBV5-8 and TRBJ2-5; no reliable D call. This CDR3 comprises 14 residues. The ends were cut back, 2 bases at V and 2 bases at J, with 10 bases in the middle. Germline loops: CDR1 SGHTS, CDR2 YDEGEE. CDR3 coding DNA: TGTGCCAGCAGCTTTGGCCCCCATCAAGAGACCCAGTACTTC. Amino acid sequence: CASSFGPHQETQYF.

The rearrangement links TRBV4-2 to TRBJ2-2, with a weak D call TRBD1 (5 bases). The CDR3 runs 15 residues. Germline V lookup: CDR1 LGHNA, CDR2 YNFKEQ. V lost 4 bases to trimming and J lost 0 bases, with 9 bases between them. CDR3 sequence reads: CASSRAGTNTGELFF. The CDR3 region has the DNA TGTGCCAGCAGCCGCGCAGGGACGAACACCGGGGAGCTGTTTTTT.

With respect to this clone: One end of the junction varies from germline; a read error may be responsible. CDR3 sequence reads: CASTPTGGYGYTF. CDR3 DNA: TGTGCCAGCACACCCACAGGGGGCTATGGCTACACCTTC. The chain recombines TRBV5-1 with TRBJ1-2, with 8 bases aligning to TRBD1. CDR1 is SGHRS and CDR2 is YFSETQ in the germline V gene. The CDR3 is 13 residues long.